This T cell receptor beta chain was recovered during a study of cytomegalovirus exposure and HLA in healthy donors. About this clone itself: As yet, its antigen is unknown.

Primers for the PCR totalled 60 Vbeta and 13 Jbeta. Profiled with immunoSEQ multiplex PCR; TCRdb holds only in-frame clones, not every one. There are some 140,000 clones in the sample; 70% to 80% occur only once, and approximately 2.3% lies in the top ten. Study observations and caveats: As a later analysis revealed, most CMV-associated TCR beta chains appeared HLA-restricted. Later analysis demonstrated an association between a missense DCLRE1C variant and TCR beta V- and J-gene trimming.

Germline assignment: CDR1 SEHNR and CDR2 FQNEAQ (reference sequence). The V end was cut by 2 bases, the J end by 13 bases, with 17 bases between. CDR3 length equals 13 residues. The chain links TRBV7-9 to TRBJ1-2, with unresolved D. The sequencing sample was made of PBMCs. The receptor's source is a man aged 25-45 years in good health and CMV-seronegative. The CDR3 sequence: CASSLNGLAHFTF. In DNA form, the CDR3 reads TGTGCCAGCAGCTTAAATGGACTCGCCCACTTCACCTTC. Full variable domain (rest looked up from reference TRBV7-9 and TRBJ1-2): DTGVSQNPRHKITKRGQNVTFRCDPISEHNRLYWYRQTLGQGPEFLTYFQNEAQLEKSRLLSDRFSAERPKGSFSTLEIQRTEQGDSAMYLCASSLNGLAHFTFGSGTRLTVV.